The present entry profiles one T cell receptor beta chain with its context. Its antigen is still unknown. From germline, CDR1 is LGHNA and CDR2 YSLEER. CDR3 length: 14 amino acids. J was trimmed by 9 bases and V by 3 bases; bases with no gene match: 2. It was by quantitative 5'-RACE with molecular barcodes that TCR beta libraries were made. TCRdb redid the calling of the 5' RACE reads with MiXCR, one entry per CDR3 protein. The sample gives roughly 700,000 distinct CDR3 sequences, around 20% of which show up once; under 20% is in the top ten. This record belongs to a study of CD8 T cells in ankylosing spondylitis. Points from the study as a whole: Disease-linked clones reportedly showed significant enrichment in matched ankylosing spondylitis synovial fluid. Several highly homologous variants made up a TCR beta motif, and this motif appeared characteristic of ankylosing spondylitis blood.

The material sequenced was blood, either unsorted or a sorted T cell fraction (not recorded which). The V gene is TRBV4-3, the J gene TRBJ2-1; 13 bases match TRBD2. This clonotype was obtained from a male donor with ankylosing spondylitis. The CDR3 DNA sequence: TGCGCCAGCAGCCAGGGGACTAGCGGGACTGAGCAGTTCTTC. Residues: CASSQGTSGTEQFF.